These T cell receptor beta chains were read from a single sample in a study of blood T cell repertoires in COVID-19. Sequenced by immunoSEQ multiplex PCR; TCRdb stores in-frame clones only, minus some. This table has roughly 190,000 clones, around 83% appearing once. Sequencing input: PBMCs or T cells enriched from blood (not recorded which). These receptors were taken from a woman aged 30 to 39 who had been exposed to COVID-19. The CDR3 runs from the conserved cysteine through the conserved F or W. A D gene is named only where the DNA matches it firmly. Clone size appears in some rows only: once, few, many, or a class for an expanded clone.

size	V	length	D	J	DNA	CDR3
.	TRBV2	14	.	TRBJ2-5	TGTGCCACTCATGCCCCGGGTTTACGGGAGACCCAGTACTTC	CATHAPGLRETQYF
.	TRBV2	13	.	TRBJ1-2	TGTGCCAGCAGGGGGGACACTAACTATGGCTACACCTTC	CASRGDTNYGYTF
.	TRBV7-2	13	.	TRBJ2-3	TGTGCCAGCAGCTTAGGGGGCTCAGATACGCAGTATTTT	CASSLGGSDTQYF
.	TRBV12-5	21	TRBD2	TRBJ2-2	TGTGCTAGTGGTTTGGTACCTTTAGGACTAGCGGGGGGCGGAAACACCGGGGAGCTGTTTTTT	CASGLVPLGLAGGGNTGELFF
.	TRBV10-2	14	TRBD1	TRBJ2-7	TGCGCCAGCAGCGCGGGACAGGGGGTTAACGAGCAGTACTTC	CASSAGQGVNEQYF
.	TRBV16	15	.	TRBJ2-1	TGTGCCAGCAGCCAAAGGGGAGGAGGGGACAATGAGCAGTTCTTC	CASSQRGGGDNEQFF
.	TRBV12-3/TRBV12-4	12	.	TRBJ1-1	TGTGCCAGCAGTACAGGGATGTGGAAAGCTTTCTTT	CASSTGMWKAFF
.	TRBV6-5	16	.	TRBJ2-4	TGTGCCAGCAGTTACTCGACGGCAGGCGGGGAAAACATTCAGTACTTC	CASSYSTAGGENIQYF
.	TRBV27	17	TRBD2	TRBJ2-7	TGTGCCAGCAGACACTGGACTAGCGGGGGGGTCTCCTACGAGCAGTACTTC	CASRHWTSGGVSYEQYF
.	TRBV18	16	.	TRBJ2-4	TGTGCCAGCTCACCATGGGGCCTGCCGGCCAAAAACATTCAGTACTTC	CASSPWGLPAKNIQYF
once	TRBV7-8	19	TRBD2	TRBJ2-2	TGTGCCAGCAGCTCCACCAGCCTAGCGGGGGAATCCCTTATGAGGGAGCTGTTTTTT	CASSSTSLAGESLMRELFF
once	TRBV6-4	13	TRBD1	TRBJ1-1	TGTGCCAGCAGACTGACAGGGGGCACTGAAGCTTTCTTT	CASRLTGGTEAFF
.	TRBV7-2	12	.	TRBJ1-1	TGTGCCAGCAGCTTAATGGCTGCCGAAGCTTTCTTT	CASSLMAAEAFF
.	TRBV6-5	12	.	TRBJ1-1	TGTGCCAGCAGTTCATGGAGAACTGAAGCTTTCTTT	CASSSWRTEAFF
.	TRBV18	16	TRBD2	TRBJ2-7	TGTGCCAGCTCACCGCCGACTAGCGGGGGGGCGGGTGAGCAGTACTTC	CASSPPTSGGAGEQYF
once	TRBV6-5	14	.	TRBJ2-5	TGTGCCAGCAGTTACGGTACAGCCCAAGAGACCCAGTACTTC	CASSYGTAQETQYF
few	TRBV19	14	TRBD1	TRBJ1-1	TGTGCCAGTAGTATCCAGGGGGCGAACACTGAAGCTTTCTTT	CASSIQGANTEAFF
.	TRBV12-3/TRBV12-4	11	.	TRBJ1-2	TGTGCCAGCAGTTTACTCGGGGGCTACACCTTC	CASSLLGGYTF
.	TRBV18	17	.	TRBJ1-6	TGTGCCAGCTCACCAGAAAGCCCTGGCTCCTATAATTCACCCCTCCACTTT	CASSPESPGSYNSPLHF
.	TRBV3-1/TRBV3-2	14	.	TRBJ2-7	TGTGCCAGCAGCCATAGATCACTTTCCTACGAGCAGTACTTC	CASSHRSLSYEQYF
.	TRBV7-6	15	TRBD2	TRBJ2-1	TGTGCCAGCAGCCGGAGACTAGCGGGGATCAATGAGCAGTTCTTC	CASSRRLAGINEQFF
.	TRBV9	17	TRBD2	TRBJ2-3	TGTGCCAGCAGCGTTTCCCAACTAGCGGGGGGCACAGATACGCAGTATTTT	CASSVSQLAGGTDTQYF
.	TRBV9	15	.	TRBJ1-5	TGTGCCAGCAGCGTAGGGTCGGGGGGCAATCAGCCCCAGCATTTT	CASSVGSGGNQPQHF
.	TRBV4-1	20	TRBD1	TRBJ1-4	TGCGCCAGCAGCCAAGATCTCACTTTCGACTCGACAGGGCCAGGGGAAAAACTGTTTTTT	CASSQDLTFDSTGPGEKLFF
.	TRBV29-1	13	.	TRBJ2-7	TGCAGCGTGCAGGGGGGTTCCGCCTACGAGCAGTACTTC	CSVQGGSAYEQYF
.	TRBV14	14	TRBD1	TRBJ1-2	TGTGCCAGCAGCCAAGCCTACAGGGGAGGCGGCTACACCTTC	CASSQAYRGGGYTF
.	TRBV6-6	12	.	TRBJ2-7	TGTGCCAGCGCAACAGGGAATAGCGAGCAGTACTTC	CASATGNSEQYF
few	TRBV28	14	.	TRBJ2-7	TGTGCCAGCAGTCCCCGGACTACTTACTACGAGCAGTACTTC	CASSPRTTYYEQYF
.	TRBV5-1	15	TRBD1	TRBJ1-6	TGCGCCAGCAGCTCCTCGACAGGGCTTGAATCACCCCTCCACTTT	CASSSSTGLESPLHF
.	TRBV5-1	14	.	TRBJ1-1	TGCGCCAGCAGCGCGGGTACGGTCGCCACTGAAGCTTTCTTT	CASSAGTVATEAFF
few	TRBV7-9	12	.	TRBJ1-5	TGTGCCAGCAGCTTATGCCCCCTTGCAGAGCATTTT	CASSLCPLAEHF
.	TRBV9	15	.	TRBJ1-4	TGTGCCAGCAGCCCACGGGACGGGGGAGACGAAAAACTGTTTTTT	CASSPRDGGDEKLFF
.	TRBV6-1	15	TRBD1	TRBJ1-1	TGTGCCAGCAGTGACGGGACAGGGAGAGACACTGAAGCTTTCTTT	CASSDGTGRDTEAFF
.	TRBV9	13	.	TRBJ1-1	TGTGCCAGCAGCGTAAATCAGGGCACTGAAGCTTTCTTT	CASSVNQGTEAFF
.	TRBV7-2	14	TRBD1	TRBJ2-7	TGTGCCAGCAGTCCGGGACAGCTCCCCTACGAGCAGTACTTC	CASSPGQLPYEQYF
.	TRBV18	14	TRBD1	TRBJ2-7	TGTGCCAGCTCACCTGGGACAGGGCCCTACGAGCAGTACTTC	CASSPGTGPYEQYF
.	TRBV25-1	13	.	TRBJ1-1	TGTGCCAGCAGCCGGGACACAACTACGGCAGCTTTCTTT	CASSRDTTTAAFF
.	TRBV11-2	16	.	TRBJ2-7	TGTGCCAGCCGAAAGTTCGGCGACAGCCCAACCTACGAGCAGTACTTC	CASRKFGDSPTYEQYF
.	TRBV5-1	15	.	TRBJ2-7	TGCGCCAGCAGCCCCGAGCTATTACCCTCCTACGAGCAGTACTTC	CASSPELLPSYEQYF
once	TRBV15	16	TRBD1	TRBJ2-1	TGTGCCACCAGCAGAGCCACAGGGGGCGGTTACAATGAGCAGTTCTTC	CATSRATGGGYNEQFF
.	TRBV19	18	TRBD1	TRBJ1-2	TGTGCCAGTAGTCCAACGGTCCCGGACAGGCGCCCTTCCTTTGGCTACACCTTC	CASSPTVPDRRPSFGYTF
.	TRBV7-2	16	.	TRBJ1-6	TGTGCCAGTGCTAAAAGCGGAGGGTCCTATAATTCACCCCTCCACTTT	CASAKSGGSYNSPLHF
.	TRBV19	14	.	TRBJ1-5	TGTGCCAGTAGTTGGGAGTCTAGCAATCAGCCCCAGCATTTT	CASSWESSNQPQHF
once	TRBV7-9	13	TRBD1	TRBJ1-1	TGTGCCATTCCGGGACAGGGGGGGACTGAAGCTTTCTTT	CAIPGQGGTEAFF
.	TRBV5-1	14	.	TRBJ1-1	TGCGCCAGCAGCCCAGGGGAGAGGCACACTGAAGCTTTCTTT	CASSPGERHTEAFF
.	TRBV7-2	12	.	TRBJ1-2	TGTGCCAGCAGCTCATTAGACTATGGCTACACCTTC	CASSSLDYGYTF
.	TRBV9	15	.	TRBJ2-4	TGTGCCAGCAGCGTAGGTACGGGGATTGGGGACATTCAGTACTTC	CASSVGTGIGDIQYF
few	TRBV7-3	13	.	TRBJ2-7	TGTGCCAGCAGCCCGAGCGGCTCTTACGAGCAGTACTTC	CASSPSGSYEQYF
.	TRBV16	14	.	TRBJ2-3	TGTGCCAGCATCCGGGACACGTTCACAGATACGCAGTATTTT	CASIRDTFTDTQYF
.	TRBV6-5	15	.	TRBJ2-4	TGTGCCAGCAGAACTATAGGGGCAGGCAAAAACATTCAGTACTTC	CASRTIGAGKNIQYF
.	TRBV27	17	TRBD2	TRBJ2-5	TGTGCCAGCAGCCCAGCCTTAGTCGCGGGGGACGGTTGGACCCAGTACTTC	CASSPALVAGDGWTQYF
.	TRBV7-8	12	.	TRBJ1-2	TGTGCCAGCAGCCCTGACAGCTATGGCTACACCTTC	CASSPDSYGYTF
once	TRBV7-2	15	.	TRBJ2-7	TGTGCCAGCAGCCCCCAAGGCGGGGCCCCCTACGAGCAGTACTTC	CASSPQGGAPYEQYF
once	TRBV3-1/TRBV3-2	16	.	TRBJ1-2	TGTGCCAGCAGCCAAGATCGACCAGGTTCTAACTATGGCTACACCTTC	CASSQDRPGSNYGYTF
.	TRBV6-5	14	.	TRBJ1-1	TGTGCCAGCTATTACGACAGATATGACACTGAAGCTTTCTTT	CASYYDRYDTEAFF
.	TRBV4-1	16	TRBD2	TRBJ2-7	TGCGCCAGCAGCCAAGAAGCTAGCGGGGGGGCTATCGAGCAGTACTTC	CASSQEASGGAIEQYF
.	TRBV7-2	15	TRBD2	TRBJ2-1	TGTGCCAGCAGCTTGACTAGCGGGAGGTACAATGAGCAGTTCTTC	CASSLTSGRYNEQFF